The 13 T cell receptor beta chains listed next were all sequenced from one sample in a study of monozygotic twins with inflammatory bowel disease. Reprocessing the 5' RACE reads, TCRdb reports a single entry for every CDR3 protein and omits DNA. The listing contains fewer than 150,000 distinct CDR3 sequences. The sequencing input was blood. Receptor source: a human donor with ulcerative colitis or Crohn's disease, or a healthy co-twin of an affected twin (not recorded which).

The chain recombines TRBV5-1 with TRBJ2-7. CDR3 length: 14 residues. The germline V gene encodes CDR1 SGHRS and CDR2 YFSETQ. CDR3 loop: CASSLDTGSYEQYF.

The chain recombines TRBV14 with TRBJ1-2; the D call from TCRdb, TRBD1, cannot be confirmed without DNA. The germline V gene encodes CDR1 SGHDN and CDR2 FVKESK. The CDR3 contains 14 residues. The CDR3 sequence is CASSQLQGAGGYTF. The full variable domain, its missing parts supplied by reference TRBV14 and TRBJ1-2, is EAGVTQFPSHSVIEKGQTVTLRCDPISGHDNLYWYRRVMGKEIKFLLHFVKESKQDESGMPNNRFLAERTGGTYSTLKVQPAELEDSGVYFCASSQLQGAGGYTFGSGTRLTVV.

The V and J genes are TRBV5-6 and TRBJ2-1. Germline V gene data show CDR1 as SGHDT and CDR2 as YYEEEE. This CDR3 has 13 residues. The CDR3: CASSFAAYNEQFF.

The chain employs TRBV7-2 and TRBJ1-2. This CDR3 has 13 residues. Germline assignment: CDR1 SGHTA and CDR2 FQGNSA. The CDR3 reads CASSLFGERGYTF.

The CDR3 here is CASSLSWASGYTF. The chain uses TRBV5-1 and TRBJ1-2; TCRdb lists TRBD1, though no DNA is available to test this call. The CDR3 sequence is 13 residues long. Germline V gene lookup returns CDR1 SGHRS and CDR2 YFSETQ.

The J gene is TRBJ2-2, the V gene TRBV6-2 or TRBV6-3. CDR1 and CDR2 (germline): MNHEY, SVGEGT. This CDR3 has 15 amino acids. The CDR3 sequence is CASSYGQINTGELFF.

The V gene is TRBV25-1, the J gene TRBJ2-5; the TCRdb D gene call, TRBD1, has no DNA to confirm it. The CDR3 extends over 13 amino acids. Germline lookup yields CDR1 MGHDK and CDR2 SYGVNS. This CDR3 reads CASSETPLETQYF.

The chain has TRBV20-1 and TRBJ1-1. Germline CDR1 is DFQATT and CDR2 is SNEGSKA (reference sequence). This CDR3 has 13 amino acids. CDR3 residues: CSARDKGPPDAFF.

V usage is TRBV7-9 and J usage is TRBJ2-2; as DNA is missing, the TRBD1 call by TCRdb cannot be tested. This CDR3 has 14 residues. Germline V gene data show CDR1 as SEHNR and CDR2 as FQNEAQ (reference sequence). The CDR3 here is CASSSTVYTGELFF.

The chain links TRBV20-1 to TRBJ2-7; TCRdb names TRBD1, which stays unverified in the absence of DNA. The CDR3 totals 13 residues. Germline assignment: CDR1 DFQATT and CDR2 SNEGSKA (reference sequence). The CDR3 is CSAWTGGPYEQYF.

This chain connects TRBV30 to TRBJ2-5. Germline CDR1 is GTSNPN and CDR2 is SVGIG (reference sequence). The CDR3 extends over 13 amino acids. The CDR3 sequence: CAWSVGNQETQYF.

The rearrangement uses TRBV5-1 and TRBJ2-1. The CDR3 is 16 residues long. Per the germline V gene, CDR1 is SGHRS and CDR2 is YFSETQ. This chain's CDR3 is CASSLEAGSGRNEQFF.

The CDR3 here is CASSIGQAFLRYAGNTIYF. The chain has TRBV19 and TRBJ1-3; absent DNA, TCRdb's TRBD1 call cannot be checked. The length of the CDR3 is 19 residues. Germline assignment: CDR1 LNHDA and CDR2 SQIVND (reference sequence).